The next 14 T cell receptor beta chains were all read from a single sample in a study of human T cells and chemical hapten exposure. Via MiXCR, TCRdb re-called the RACE reads, giving one row per CDR3 protein. The sample holds under 130,000 distinct CDR3 sequences; around 34% are singletons and the top ten take around 2.8%. Time point in this sample: patch test 3, about 24 weeks after DPC sensitization. As for treatment: therapeutic diphenylcyclopropenone sensitization with weekly scalp DPC. The material sequenced was whole blood, taken in connection with sensitization to the hapten diphenylcyclopropenone (DPC). These receptors came from a man in his forties or fifties with alopecia areata. Some clones in this sample may be carry-over from other donors' samples.

The J gene is TRBJ1-5, the V gene TRBV28; D gene unclear. In germline, CDR1 is MDHEN, CDR2 SYDVKM. This CDR3 is 9 amino acids long. Trimming left V 11 bases short and J 6 bases short, with 5 bases between. Here the CDR3 reads CASGQPQHF. DNA for the CDR3: TGTGCCTCCGGTCAGCCCCAGCATTTT.

This clonotype has only one observation. The chain carries TRBV30 and TRBJ2-7; 7 bases fit TRBD1. The CDR3 runs to 15 residues. Unmatched junction bases numbered 9, after V lost 3 bases and J lost 1 base. CDR1 and CDR2 from the germline V gene are GTSNPN and SVGIG (reference sequence). The CDR3 coding sequence is TGTGCCTGGAGCCTCATCCAGACAGGGTCCTACGAGCAGTACTTC. It translates to CAWSLIQTGSYEQYF. Together with reference TRBV30 and TRBJ2-7, the CDR3 gives the full variable domain: SQTIHQWPATLVQPVGSPLSLECTVEGTSNPNLYWYRQAAGRGLQLLFYSVGIGQISSEVPQNLSASRPQDRQFILSSKKLLLSDSGFYLCAWSLIQTGSYEQYFGPGTRLTVT.

The V and J genes are TRBV25-1 and TRBJ2-5; maybe TRBD2 (5 bases). Germline CDR1 MGHDK, CDR2 SYGVNS. The CDR3 has 13 residues. V shed 7 bases and J shed 5 bases, with 14 bases lying between them. The chain's CDR3 is CASTPQEEETQYF. CDR3 nucleotides: TGTGCCAGCACCCCCCAGGAGGAGGAGACCCAGTACTTC.

V usage is TRBV2 and J usage is TRBJ2-2; TRBD2 agrees at 9 bases. V lost 3 bases, J lost 5 bases, and 1 base stayed unmatched. This CDR3 comprises 14 residues. Germline V gives CDR1 SNHLY, CDR2 FYNNEI. In DNA form, the CDR3 reads TGTGCCAGCAGTGACGGACTAGCGACCGGGGAGCTGTTTTTT. This codes for CASSDGLATGELFF.

The chain employs TRBV28 and TRBJ2-5, with TRBD2 matching over 10 bases. The trim removed 5 bases at V and 1 base at J, leaving 4 bases unmatched. The CDR3 contains 15 residues. Germline V CDR1 and CDR2: MDHEN, SYDVKM. The CDR3 loop is CASSRSGRAQETQYF. The CDR3 DNA is TGTGCCAGCAGTAGGAGCGGGAGGGCCCAAGAGACCCAGTACTTC. Using reference TRBV28 and TRBJ2-5 for the parts outside the CDR3, the full variable domain is DVKVTQSSRYLVKRTGEKVFLECVQDMDHENMFWYRQDPGLGLRLIYFSYDVKMKEKGDIPEGYSVSREKKERFSLILESASTNQTSMYLCASSRSGRAQETQYFGPGTRLLVL.

This clonotype was seen only a few times. The chain links TRBV11-2 to TRBJ2-5, with D hard to call. The CDR3 runs 12 residues. Germline V gives CDR1 SGHAT, CDR2 FQNNGV. Deletions cut 0 bases from V and 12 bases from J, with 11 bases between. CDR3 loop: CASSLDPPRKYF. The CDR3 DNA follows: TGTGCCAGCAGCTTAGATCCCCCCAGAAAGTACTTC.

This rearrangement joins TRBV3-1 to TRBJ2-7, with 7 bases fitting TRBD1. Germline CDR1 and CDR2: LGHDT and YNNKEL (reference sequence). Unmatched junction bases numbered 2, after V lost 0 bases and J lost 6 bases. CDR3 length equals 13 residues. The CDR3 here is CASSQDRGSEQYV. The DNA of the CDR3 is TGTGCCAGCAGCCAAGACAGGGGGTCCGAGCAGTACGTC.

A few counts support this clonotype. This chain links TRBV27 with TRBJ2-7; 11 bases match TRBD2. Unmatched junction bases numbered 8, after V lost 7 bases and J lost 0 bases. The germline V gene has CDR1 MNHEY and CDR2 SMNVEV (reference sequence). The CDR3 contains 16 residues. The DNA for the CDR3 is TGTGCCAGCACTTCCTTAGCGGGGGGGAGCTCCTACGAGCAGTACTTC. This codes for CASTSLAGGSSYEQYF.

V gene TRBV3-1 combines with J gene TRBJ2-3; D uncertain. The CDR3 is 14 residues long. CDR1 is LGHDT, CDR2 YNNKEL, per germline (reference sequence). V lost 0 bases and J 4 bases, leaving 8 bases between the germline ends. The CDR3: CASSQEGRADTQYF. The CDR3 nucleotides read TGTGCCAGCAGCCAAGAGGGTAGGGCAGATACGCAGTATTTT.

The genes are TRBV5-1 and TRBJ2-6, with unresolved D. Germline V gene lookup returns CDR1 SGHRS and CDR2 YFSETQ. The CDR3 has 15 amino acids. Trimming shortened V by 0 bases and J by 0 bases, and 4 bases separated the two germline ends. CDR3 sequence reads: CASSLVISGANVLTF. CDR3 DNA: TGCGCCAGCAGCTTGGTGATCTCTGGGGCCAACGTCCTGACTTTC.

The CDR3, as DNA: TGTGCCAGCAGTTCCGGACATAGCAATCAGCCCCAGCATTTT. Residues: CASSSGHSNQPQHF. The genes are TRBV28 and TRBJ1-5; perhaps TRBD1 as D (5 bases). V was shortened by 4 bases and J by 0 bases, with 7 bases between the two germline ends. This CDR3 region has 14 residues. Germline assignment: CDR1 MDHEN and CDR2 SYDVKM.

This clonotype was picked up a small number of times. The rearrangement links TRBV6-5 to TRBJ2-3; D is possibly TRBD2 (6 bases). From germline, CDR1 is MNHEY and CDR2 SVGAGI. V was pared by 2 bases and J by 0 bases, with 12 bases between. This CDR3 is built from 16 residues. In DNA form, the CDR3 reads TGTGCCAGCAGTTACACTAGCTTCCATAGCACAGATACGCAGTATTTT. Amino acid sequence: CASSYTSFHSTDTQYF.

This clonotype has a handful of counts. The chain recombines TRBV5-1 with TRBJ2-3, with a possible D match to TRBD2 (6 bases). The CDR3 sequence is 16 residues long. In germline, CDR1 is SGHRS, CDR2 YFSETQ. Trimming removed 4 bases at V and 4 bases at J, with 19 bases between. DNA of the CDR3: TGCGCCAGCAGCCCGGGTCGGGGGATGGGGGCAGATACGCAGTATTTT. Translated: CASSPGRGMGADTQYF. Full variable domain (remainder filled in from reference TRBV5-1 and TRBJ2-3): KAGVTQTPRYLIKTRGQQVTLSCSPISGHRSVSWYQQTPGQGLQFLFEYFSETQRNKGNFPGRFSGRQFSNSRSEMNVSTLELGDSALYLCASSPGRGMGADTQYFGPGTRLTVL.

Remarks on this clonotype: A much more abundant neighbour one base away suggests this may be a read error. V gene TRBV28 combines with J gene TRBJ2-6, with no clear D. The CDR3 runs 16 residues. CDR1 and CDR2 from the germline V gene are MDHEN and SYDVKM. The germline V and J ends were trimmed by 5 bases and 0 bases, with 11 bases remaining between them. Written as DNA, the CDR3 is TGTGCCAGCAGTCCTGGATGGGACTCTGGGGCCAACGTCCTGACTTTC. Its translation is CASSPGWDSGANVLTF.